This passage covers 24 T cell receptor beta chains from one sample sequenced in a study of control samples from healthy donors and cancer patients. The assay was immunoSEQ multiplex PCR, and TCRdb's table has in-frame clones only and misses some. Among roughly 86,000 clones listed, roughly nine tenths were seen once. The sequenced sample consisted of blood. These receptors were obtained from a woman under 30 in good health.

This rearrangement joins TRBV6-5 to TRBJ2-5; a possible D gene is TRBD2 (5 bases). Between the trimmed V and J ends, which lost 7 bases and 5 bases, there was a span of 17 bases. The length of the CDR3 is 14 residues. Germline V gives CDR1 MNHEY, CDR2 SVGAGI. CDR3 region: CASTWSGQRETQYF. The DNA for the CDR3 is TGTGCCAGCACTTGGTCTGGGCAGCGGGAGACCCAGTACTTC.

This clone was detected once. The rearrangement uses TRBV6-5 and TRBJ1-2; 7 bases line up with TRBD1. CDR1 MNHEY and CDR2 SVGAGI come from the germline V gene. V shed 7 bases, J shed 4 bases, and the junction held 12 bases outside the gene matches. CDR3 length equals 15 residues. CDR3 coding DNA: TGTGCCAGCACCGAAACGGGACAGCCCCTCTATGGCTACACCTTC. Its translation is CASTETGQPLYGYTF.

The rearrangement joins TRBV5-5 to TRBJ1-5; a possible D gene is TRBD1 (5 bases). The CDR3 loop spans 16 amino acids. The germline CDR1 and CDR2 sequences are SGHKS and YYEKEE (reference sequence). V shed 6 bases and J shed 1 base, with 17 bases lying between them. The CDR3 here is CASTSGGGTSNQPQHF. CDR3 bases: TGTGCCAGCACCTCCGGGGGGGGAACGAGCAATCAGCCCCAGCATTTT.

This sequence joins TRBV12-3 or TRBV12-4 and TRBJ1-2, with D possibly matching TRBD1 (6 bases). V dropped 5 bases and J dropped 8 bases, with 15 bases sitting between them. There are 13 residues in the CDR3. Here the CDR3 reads CASSATGSRGYTF. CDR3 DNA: TGTGCCAGCAGTGCCACAGGGTCGAGAGGCTACACCTTC.

CDR3 DNA: TGTGCCAGCAGTTACCGCGGACAAGGTTCACCCCTCCACTTT. Its protein is CASSYRGQGSPLHF. J is TRBJ1-6 and V is TRBV6-5, with D perhaps matching TRBD1 (5 bases). The V gene lost 2 bases and the J gene lost 9 bases, with 11 bases spanning the gap. CDR1 MNHEY and CDR2 SVGAGI come from the germline V gene. The CDR3 is made up of 14 amino acids.

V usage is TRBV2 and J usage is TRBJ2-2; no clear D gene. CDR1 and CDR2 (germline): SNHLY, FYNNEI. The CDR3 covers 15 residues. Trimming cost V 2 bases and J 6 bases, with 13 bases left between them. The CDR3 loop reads CASSELFGQSGELFF. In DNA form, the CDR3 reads TGTGCCAGCAGTGAACTATTTGGGCAGTCCGGGGAGCTGTTTTTT.

For the CDR3, the DNA is TGTGCCAGCAGCCGTGGGACCAACTCTGGAAACACCATATATTTT. Translated, it gives CASSRGTNSGNTIYF. V usage is TRBV3-1 (or the pseudogene TRBV3-2) and J usage is TRBJ1-3; D perhaps matches TRBD1 (5 bases). Germline V gene data show CDR1 as LGHDT and CDR2 as YNNKEL (reference sequence). The CDR3 extends over 15 amino acids. The V end lost 4 bases, the J end lost 0 bases, and 10 bases lay between the germline ends.

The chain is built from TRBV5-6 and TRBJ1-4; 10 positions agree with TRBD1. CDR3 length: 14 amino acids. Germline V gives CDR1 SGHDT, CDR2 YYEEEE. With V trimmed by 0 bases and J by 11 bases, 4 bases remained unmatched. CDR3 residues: CASSLGTGGGKLFF. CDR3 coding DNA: TGTGCCAGCAGCTTGGGGACAGGGGGAGGGAAACTGTTTTTT.

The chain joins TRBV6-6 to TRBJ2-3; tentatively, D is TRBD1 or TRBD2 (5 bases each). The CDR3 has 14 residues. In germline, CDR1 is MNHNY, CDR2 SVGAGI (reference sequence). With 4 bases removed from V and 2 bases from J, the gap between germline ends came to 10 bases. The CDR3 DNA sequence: TGTGCCAGCAGTTTAGGGGAGATCACAGATACGCAGTATTTT. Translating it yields CASSLGEITDTQYF.

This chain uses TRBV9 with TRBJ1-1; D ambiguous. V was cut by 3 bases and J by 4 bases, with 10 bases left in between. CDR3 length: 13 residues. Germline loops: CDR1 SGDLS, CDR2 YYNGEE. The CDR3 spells CASSGGLGTEAFF. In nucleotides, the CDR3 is TGTGCCAGCAGCGGGGGATTGGGCACTGAAGCTTTCTTT.

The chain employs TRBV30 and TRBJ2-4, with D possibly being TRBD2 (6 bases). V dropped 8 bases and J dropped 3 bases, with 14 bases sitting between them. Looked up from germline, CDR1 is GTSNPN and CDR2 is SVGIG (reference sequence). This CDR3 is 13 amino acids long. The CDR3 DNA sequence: TGTGCCCGGGGGAGGTCGGACAAAAACATTCAGTACTTC. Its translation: CARGRSDKNIQYF. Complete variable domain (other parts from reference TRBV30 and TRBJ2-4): SQTIHQWPATLVQPVGSPLSLECTVEGTSNPNLYWYRQAAGRGLQLLFYSVGIGQISSEVPQNLSASRPQDRQFILSSKKLLLSDSGFYLCARGRSDKNIQYFGAGTRLSVL.

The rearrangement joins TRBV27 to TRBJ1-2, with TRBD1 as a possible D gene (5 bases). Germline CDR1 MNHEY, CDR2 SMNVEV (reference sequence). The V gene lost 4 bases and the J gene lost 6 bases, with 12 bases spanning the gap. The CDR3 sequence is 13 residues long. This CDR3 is CASSSTGHNGYTF. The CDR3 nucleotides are TGTGCCAGCAGTTCAACCGGACATAATGGCTACACCTTC.

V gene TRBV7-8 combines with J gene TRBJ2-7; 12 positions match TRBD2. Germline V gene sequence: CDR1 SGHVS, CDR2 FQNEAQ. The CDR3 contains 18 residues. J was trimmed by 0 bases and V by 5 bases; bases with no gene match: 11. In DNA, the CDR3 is TGTGCCAGCAGCCTGGGACTAGCGGGCGAAACTACCTCCTACGAGCAGTACTTC. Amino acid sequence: CASSLGLAGETTSYEQYF.

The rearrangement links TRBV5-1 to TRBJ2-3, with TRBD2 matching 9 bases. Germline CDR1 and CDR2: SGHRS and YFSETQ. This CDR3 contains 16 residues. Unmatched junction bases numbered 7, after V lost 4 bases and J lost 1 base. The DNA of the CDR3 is TGCGCCAGCAGCCAGGCAGCTAGCGGGGGCACAGATACGCAGTATTTT. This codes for CASSQAASGGTDTQYF.

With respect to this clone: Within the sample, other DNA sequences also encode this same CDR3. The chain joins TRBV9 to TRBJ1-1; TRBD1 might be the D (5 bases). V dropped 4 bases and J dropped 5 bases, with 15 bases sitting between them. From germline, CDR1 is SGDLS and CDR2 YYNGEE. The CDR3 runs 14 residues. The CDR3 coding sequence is TGTGCCAGCAGCCCTACGGGGGGGAGGACTGAAGCTTTCTTT. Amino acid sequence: CASSPTGGRTEAFF.

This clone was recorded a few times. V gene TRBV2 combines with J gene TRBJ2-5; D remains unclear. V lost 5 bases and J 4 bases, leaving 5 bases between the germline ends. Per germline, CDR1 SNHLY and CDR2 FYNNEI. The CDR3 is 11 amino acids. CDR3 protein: CASSIIETQYF. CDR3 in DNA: TGTGCCAGCAGTATCATAGAGACCCAGTACTTC.

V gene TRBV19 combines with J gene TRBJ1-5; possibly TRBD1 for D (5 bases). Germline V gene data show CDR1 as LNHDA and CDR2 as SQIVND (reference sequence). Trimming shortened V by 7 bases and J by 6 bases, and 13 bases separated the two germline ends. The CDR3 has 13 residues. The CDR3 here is CASTEGYSQPQHF. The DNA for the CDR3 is TGTGCCAGTACGGAGGGGTATTCTCAGCCCCAGCATTTT.

CDR3 in amino acids: CASSLRGGRYNEQFF. The CDR3 DNA reads as TGTGCCAGCAGCTTGAGGGGTGGGCGATACAATGAGCAGTTCTTC. The chain uses TRBV11-3 and TRBJ2-1; the D gene could be TRBD1 or TRBD2 (5 bases each). CDR3 length equals 15 residues. V lost 3 bases and J lost 4, with 13 bases in between. Germline V gives CDR1 SGHNT, CDR2 YENEEA.

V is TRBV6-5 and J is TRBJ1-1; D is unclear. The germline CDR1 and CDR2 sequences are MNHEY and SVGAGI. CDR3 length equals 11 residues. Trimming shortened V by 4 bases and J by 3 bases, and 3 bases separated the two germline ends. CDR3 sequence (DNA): TGTGCCAGCAGTTTCCACACTGAAGCTTTCTTT. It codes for CASSFHTEAFF.

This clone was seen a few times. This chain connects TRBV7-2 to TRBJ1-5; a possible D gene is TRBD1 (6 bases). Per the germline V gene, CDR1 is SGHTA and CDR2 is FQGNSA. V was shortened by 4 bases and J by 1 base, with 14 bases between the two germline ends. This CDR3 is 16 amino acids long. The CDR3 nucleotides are TGTGCCAGCAGCTCGGGGGGCATTAGGAGCAATCAGCCCCAGCATTTT. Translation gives CASSSGGIRSNQPQHF.

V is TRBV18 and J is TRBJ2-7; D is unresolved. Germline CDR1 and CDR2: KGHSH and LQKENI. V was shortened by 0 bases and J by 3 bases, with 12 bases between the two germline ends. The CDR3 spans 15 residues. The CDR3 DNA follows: TGTGCCAGCTCACCACCAAGTGGACCGTACTACGAGCAGTACTTC. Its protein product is CASSPPSGPYYEQYF.

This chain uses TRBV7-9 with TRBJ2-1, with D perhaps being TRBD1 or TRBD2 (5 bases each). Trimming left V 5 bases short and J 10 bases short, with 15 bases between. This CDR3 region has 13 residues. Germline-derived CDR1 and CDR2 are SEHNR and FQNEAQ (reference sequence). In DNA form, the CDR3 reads TGTGCCAGCAGCATCGACCGGGACGGGGAGCAGTTCTTC. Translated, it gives CASSIDRDGEQFF.

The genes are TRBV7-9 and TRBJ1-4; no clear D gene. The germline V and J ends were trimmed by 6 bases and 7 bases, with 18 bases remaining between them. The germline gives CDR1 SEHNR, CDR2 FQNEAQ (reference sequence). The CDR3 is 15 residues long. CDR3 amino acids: CASRDLRETGEKLFF. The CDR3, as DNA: TGTGCCAGCAGAGACCTTAGGGAAACGGGTGAAAAACTGTTTTTT.

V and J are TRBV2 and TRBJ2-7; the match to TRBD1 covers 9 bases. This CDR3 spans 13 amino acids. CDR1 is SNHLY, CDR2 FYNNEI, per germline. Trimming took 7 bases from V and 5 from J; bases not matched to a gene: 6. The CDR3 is CASTTGGIDEQYF. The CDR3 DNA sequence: TGTGCCAGCACCACAGGGGGCATCGACGAGCAGTACTTC.